These 8 T cell receptor beta chains originate from one sample sequenced in a study of graft-versus-host responses after intestinal transplantation. Sequencing was performed with immunoSEQ multiplex PCR; in TCRdb, only in-frame clones are kept and a portion is missing. The sample contains tens of thousands of clones, 80% to 90% of which appear only once. Their cognate antigens are unknown. Source: unstimulated CD4+ T cells sorted from spleen or lymph node cells, taken before transplant. The receptor source for this set is a human donor who was the organ donor for an intestinal transplant.

The chain uses TRBV5-1 and TRBJ2-5, with 7 bases fitting TRBD2. V was pared by 0 bases and J by 4 bases, with 9 bases of the junction left unmatched. CDR1 is SGHRS and CDR2 is YFSETQ in the germline V gene. The CDR3 runs 16 residues. CDR3 residues: CASSLAVVGGLETQYF. The CDR3 region has the DNA TGCGCCAGCAGCTTGGCCGTTGTGGGAGGGCTAGAGACCCAGTACTTC.

A single count supports this clone. This sequence joins TRBV30 and TRBJ2-7; the match to TRBD2 covers 8 bases. The CDR3 totals 13 residues. The V and J ends lost 6 bases and 5 bases, in that order; junction bases with no gene match: 9. The germline V gene encodes CDR1 GTSNPN and CDR2 SVGIG (reference sequence). The CDR3 protein is CACGGGGRHEQYF. DNA for the CDR3: TGTGCCTGCGGGGGGGGCGGGAGGCACGAGCAGTACTTC.

The chain combines TRBV4-1 with TRBJ2-7; 13 bases line up with TRBD2. The CDR3 covers 19 residues. Trimming removed 1 base from V and 1 base from J; junction bases left unmatched: 10. The germline CDR1 and CDR2 sequences are MGHRA and YSYEKL. CDR3 protein: CASSQVSLSLAGGSYEQYF. The CDR3 DNA follows: TGCGCCAGCAGCCAAGTCTCCCTCTCACTAGCGGGAGGGTCCTACGAGCAGTACTTC.

This chain uses TRBV7-2 with TRBJ2-1, with 7 bases lining up with TRBD2. Germline CDR1 SGHTA, CDR2 FQGNSA. This CDR3 spans 14 amino acids. The V segment lost 0 bases and the J segment 8 bases; nucleotides outside the gene matches: 4. The CDR3 coding sequence is TGTGCCAGCAGCTTAGCGGGCGGGAGCCATGAGCAGTTCTTC. Its translation is CASSLAGGSHEQFF.

The gene calls are TRBV10-1 and TRBJ2-7; D call uncertain. Germline values: CDR1 WNHNN, CDR2 SYGVQD (reference sequence). The CDR3 is made up of 11 amino acids. With 9 bases removed from V and 1 base from J, the gap between germline ends came to 7 bases. The CDR3 sequence is CASSGSYEQYF. DNA of the CDR3: TGCGCCAGTTCCGGGTCCTACGAGCAGTACTTC.

The chain employs TRBV5-5 and TRBJ2-7, with a possible D match to TRBD1 (6 bases). The V and J ends lost 2 bases and 3 bases respectively, with 12 bases between them. The CDR3 totals 14 residues. In germline, CDR1 is SGHKS, CDR2 YYEKEE (reference sequence). The CDR3 DNA follows: TGTGCCAGCAGCTTCCTCTCCAGGGGCTACGAGCAGTACTTC. It translates to CASSFLSRGYEQYF. Using reference TRBV5-5 and TRBJ2-7 for the parts outside the CDR3, the full variable domain is DAGVTQSPTHLIKTRGQQVTLRCSPISGHKSVSWYQQVLGQGPQFIFQYYEKEERGRGNFPDRFSARQFPNYSSELNVNALLLGDSALYLCASSFLSRGYEQYFGPGTRLTVT.

The CDR3 here is CASRPGLAGTHEQYF. The CDR3 bases are TGTGCCAGCAGGCCGGGACTAGCGGGAACCCACGAGCAGTACTTC. J is TRBJ2-7 and V is TRBV28; 13 bases match TRBD2. J gave up 5 bases and V 6 bases, and 7 bases lay outside the gene matches. Per the germline V gene, CDR1 is MDHEN and CDR2 is SYDVKM. The CDR3 runs 15 residues.

The chain is built from TRBV19 and TRBJ1-2; D is undetermined. Germline CDR1 LNHDA, CDR2 SQIVND (reference sequence). V lost 5 bases and J lost 4, with 17 bases in between. CDR3 length: 15 amino acids. CDR3 nucleotide sequence: TGTGCCAGTAGTGTGGGGAGGATCAAAGGCTATGGCTACACCTTC. Translation gives CASSVGRIKGYGYTF.